The 18 T cell receptor beta chains below all came from one sample that was sequenced in a study. Some clones are missing from TCRdb's copy, which holds only in-frame ones; the method was immunoSEQ multiplex PCR. The data contain 60,000 to 85,000 clones, 90% to 95% of them singletons. The sample consisted of PBMCs. These receptor sequences come from a man aged 40-49 years with rheumatoid arthritis.

The rearrangement links TRBV7-2 to TRBJ2-7; 11 positions agree with TRBD1. Per the germline V gene, CDR1 is SGHTA and CDR2 is FQGNSA. V was pared by 6 bases and J by 3 bases, with 4 bases of the junction left unmatched. The CDR3 contains 14 residues. The CDR3 region is CASSYGTGGYEQYF. The CDR3, as DNA: TGTGCCAGCAGTTACGGGACAGGGGGCTACGAGCAGTACTTC.

The rearrangement uses TRBV18 and TRBJ1-4; 9 bases map to TRBD1. CDR1 and CDR2 from the germline V gene are KGHSH and LQKENI. The CDR3 has 15 amino acids. V was pared by 6 bases and J by 7 bases, with 9 bases of the junction left unmatched. CDR3: CASSQQGADGEKLFF. The CDR3 region has the DNA TGTGCCAGCTCTCAACAGGGGGCAGATGGTGAAAAACTGTTTTTT.

The chain employs TRBV12-3 or TRBV12-4 and TRBJ2-7; D gene unclear. CDR3 size: 13 residues. Trimming left V 4 bases short and J 1 base short, with 8 bases between. Written as DNA, the CDR3 is TGTGCCAGCAGTTCGGCAGGATCCTACGAGCAGTACTTC. It is translated as CASSSAGSYEQYF.

The V call is TRBV7-6, the J call TRBJ2-4; 7 bases fit TRBD1. V was clipped by 2 bases and J by 3 bases; unmatched bases: 4. The length of the CDR3 is 15 residues. Germline CDR1 and CDR2: SGHVS and FNYEAQ. CDR3 sequence reads: CASSLSGTVKNIQYF. DNA of the CDR3: TGTGCCAGCAGCTTATCCGGGACAGTCAAAAACATTCAGTACTTC.

This chain links TRBV11-2 with TRBJ1-2, with D uncertain. In germline, CDR1 is SGHAT, CDR2 FQNNGV. V was pared by 3 bases and J by 2 bases, with 13 bases between. The CDR3 sequence is 15 residues long. CDR3: CASSFSSGDNYGYTF. The CDR3 DNA follows: TGTGCCAGCAGCTTTTCGTCAGGAGACAACTATGGCTACACCTTC.

The gene calls are TRBV27 and TRBJ1-1, with D possibly matching TRBD1 (6 bases). The length of the CDR3 is 18 residues. Trimming cost V 0 bases and J 1 base, with 18 bases left between them. Germline-derived CDR1 and CDR2 are MNHEY and SMNVEV (reference sequence). The CDR3 region is CASSLSFGAGASNTEAFF. The CDR3, as DNA: TGTGCCAGCAGTTTATCCTTTGGGGCAGGGGCCTCGAACACTGAAGCTTTCTTT.

The J gene is TRBJ2-3, the V gene TRBV18; D is unresolved. The CDR3 has 14 residues. CDR1 KGHSH and CDR2 LQKENI come from the germline V gene. The ends were cut back, 6 bases at V and 4 bases at J, with 14 bases in the middle. CDR3 residues: CASSPPTGADTQYF. The CDR3 DNA follows: TGTGCCAGCTCCCCCCCGACGGGCGCAGATACGCAGTATTTT.

V is TRBV19 and J is TRBJ1-5; no clear D. The CDR3 length is 16 residues. CDR1 is LNHDA and CDR2 is SQIVND in the germline V gene (reference sequence). Trimming took off 2 bases at V and 0 bases at J, with 11 bases between the two ends. The CDR3 DNA reads TGTGCCAGTAGTATAAAAAGCGCCTATAGCAATCAGCCCCAGCATTTT. Protein product: CASSIKSAYSNQPQHF. The full variable domain, in which reference TRBV19 and TRBJ1-5 provide the parts outside the CDR3, is DGGITQSPKYLFRKEGQNVTLSCEQNLNHDAMYWYRQDPGQGLRLIYYSQIVNDFQKGDIAEGYSVSREKKESFPLTVTSAQKNPTAFYLCASSIKSAYSNQPQHFGDGTRLSIL.

The chain is built from TRBV19 and TRBJ1-3; D not resolved. The CDR3 extends over 14 amino acids. Germline V gene lookup returns CDR1 LNHDA and CDR2 SQIVND (reference sequence). The V gene lost 1 base and the J gene lost 7 bases, with 11 bases spanning the gap. The CDR3 DNA is TGTGCCAGTAGTATAGGAGGAATGGGGAACACCATATATTTT. Its translation is CASSIGGMGNTIYF.

The chain carries TRBV5-5 and TRBJ2-7; tentative D call: TRBD1 (6 bases). This CDR3 has 15 residues. The V and J ends lost 4 bases and 0 bases respectively, with 14 bases between them. CDR1 and CDR2 (germline): SGHKS, YYEKEE (reference sequence). CDR3 amino acids: CASSTWGHSSYEQYF. The CDR3 DNA sequence: TGTGCCAGCAGCACCTGGGGGCATAGCTCCTACGAGCAGTACTTC.

V usage is TRBV18 and J usage is TRBJ1-3, with D uncertain. V was pared by 2 bases and J by 0 bases, with 11 bases between. CDR1 and CDR2 from the germline V gene are KGHSH and LQKENI. This CDR3 spans 16 amino acids. The CDR3 region is CASSPIGVYSGNTIYF. CDR3 sequence (DNA): TGTGCCAGCTCACCAATCGGGGTTTACTCTGGAAACACCATATATTTT.

The rearrangement joins TRBV2 to TRBJ2-2; TRBD2 matches at 8 bases. Trimming at V came to 4 bases and at J to 4 bases, leaving 5 bases not matched to a gene. The CDR3 consists of 15 residues. CDR1 SNHLY and CDR2 FYNNEI come from the germline V gene. The CDR3 region is CASSVRGGITGELFF. CDR3 sequence (DNA): TGTGCCAGCAGTGTCCGGGGGGGCATCACCGGGGAGCTGTTTTTT.

The chain is built from TRBV18 and TRBJ2-6; D may be TRBD1 (6 bases). V was clipped by 6 bases and J by 8 bases, with 11 bases between them. The CDR3 loop spans 13 amino acids. CDR1 and CDR2 (germline): KGHSH, LQKENI. Here the CDR3 DNA reads TGTGCCAGCTCCGAAGGACAGCCCAACGTCCTGACTTTC. Its translation is CASSEGQPNVLTF. Looking up the rest from reference TRBV18 and TRBJ2-6 gives the full variable domain: NAGVMQNPRHLVRRRGQEARLRCSPMKGHSHVYWYRQLPEEGLKFMVYLQKENIIDESGMPKERFSAEFPKEGPSILRIQQVVRGDSAAYFCASSEGQPNVLTFGAGSRLTVL.

This sequence joins TRBV7-8 and TRBJ1-5; D gene ambiguous. Germline values: CDR1 SGHVS, CDR2 FQNEAQ. Trimming took off 4 bases at V and 0 bases at J, with 4 bases between the two ends. The CDR3 is 13 amino acids. CDR3 sequence: CASSWNSNQPQHF. CDR3 nucleotide sequence: TGTGCCAGCAGCTGGAATAGCAATCAGCCCCAGCATTTT.

The chain links TRBV2 to TRBJ1-5; perhaps TRBD1 as D (6 bases). V was trimmed by 4 bases and J by 6 bases, leaving 16 bases between them. CDR1 and CDR2 from the germline V gene are SNHLY and FYNNEI. This CDR3 spans 15 amino acids. CDR3 sequence: CASSGQNIGGQPQHF. In nucleotides, the CDR3 is TGTGCCAGCAGTGGACAGAACATAGGGGGTCAGCCCCAGCATTTT.

CDR3 in DNA: TGTGCCAGCAGCCCGGACAGGGCTAATGAAAAACTGTTTTTT. Translating it yields CASSPDRANEKLFF. The chain combines TRBV5-5 with TRBJ1-4, with 8 bases identical to TRBD1. There are 14 residues in the CDR3. Germline lookup yields CDR1 SGHKS and CDR2 YYEKEE (reference sequence). Trimming at V came to 4 bases and at J to 3 bases, leaving 2 bases not matched to a gene. Full variable domain (rest looked up from reference TRBV5-5 and TRBJ1-4): DAGVTQSPTHLIKTRGQQVTLRCSPISGHKSVSWYQQVLGQGPQFIFQYYEKEERGRGNFPDRFSARQFPNYSSELNVNALLLGDSALYLCASSPDRANEKLFFGSGTQLSVL.

This clone was recorded once. The CDR3 nucleotides are TGTGCCAGCAGTCTCTCGGTTTCCGGGGAGCTGTTTTTT. This encodes CASSLSVSGELFF. The rearrangement uses TRBV27 and TRBJ2-2; D not resolved. The germline CDR1 and CDR2 sequences are MNHEY and SMNVEV (reference sequence). The CDR3 length is 13 residues. Trimming shortened V by 5 bases and J by 6 bases, and 10 bases separated the two germline ends.

The chain has TRBV5-6 and TRBJ2-1, with 13 bases matching TRBD2. This CDR3 contains 15 residues. Germline CDR1 is SGHDT and CDR2 is YYEEEE. After removal of 4 bases from V and 10 bases from J, the junction contained 8 bases not matched to a gene. In DNA, the CDR3 is TGTGCCAGCAGCAGACCGGGACTAGCGGGGTTGGAGCAGTTCTTC. Protein product: CASSRPGLAGLEQFF.